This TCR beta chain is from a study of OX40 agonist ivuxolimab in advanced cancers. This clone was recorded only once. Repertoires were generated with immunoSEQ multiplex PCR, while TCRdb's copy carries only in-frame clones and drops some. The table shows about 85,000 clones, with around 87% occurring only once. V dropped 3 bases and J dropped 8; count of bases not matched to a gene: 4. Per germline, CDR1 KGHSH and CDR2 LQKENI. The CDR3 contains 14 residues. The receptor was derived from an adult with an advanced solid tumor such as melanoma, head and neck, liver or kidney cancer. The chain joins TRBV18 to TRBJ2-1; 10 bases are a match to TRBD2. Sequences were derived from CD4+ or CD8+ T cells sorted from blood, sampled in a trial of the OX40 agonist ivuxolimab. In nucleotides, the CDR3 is TGTGCCAGCTCACCGGGGACTAGCGCCTATGAGCAGTTCTTC. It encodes CASSPGTSAYEQFF. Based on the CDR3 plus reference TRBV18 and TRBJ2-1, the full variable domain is NAGVMQNPRHLVRRRGQEARLRCSPMKGHSHVYWYRQLPEEGLKFMVYLQKENIIDESGMPKERFSAEFPKEGPSILRIQQVVRGDSAAYFCASSPGTSAYEQFFGPGTRLTVL.